This T cell receptor (beta chain) emerged from a study of cytomegalovirus exposure and HLA in healthy donors. In the study overall: Roughly 180 million T cells yielded 110 million or so unique TCR beta sequences in earlier analysis.

Comment on this clone: The antigen remains unidentified.

Overall study findings and caveats: Most observed TCR sequences were rare, whereas some public TCRs were detected in many donors. In a later analysis, donors in an Asian-associated ancestry cluster reportedly had fewer N-insertions in productive TCRs than the cohort mean. Follow-up analysis found HLA locus-dependent TCR association rates, highest for DRB1 and lowest for HLA-C.

Germline CDR1 and CDR2: SGHRS and YFSETQ. Trimming stripped 4 bases from V and 4 bases from J, with 20 bases between. This CDR3 has 16 residues. Use of 60 Vbeta and 13 Jbeta primers characterized the PCR. Here immunoSEQ multiplex PCR was the method, and the copy in TCRdb shows in-frame clones only, minus some. The profile shows 120,000 or so clones, less than 85% of them singletons. The specimen was PBMCs. The chain links TRBV5-1 to TRBJ1-2, with a weak D call TRBD1 (5 bases). The receptor comes from a male donor in good health and CMV-seronegative. CDR3 sequence: CASSPSGGGAGYGYTF. For the CDR3, the DNA is TGCGCCAGCAGCCCGAGTGGTGGCGGGGCCGGCTATGGCTACACCTTC.